The 20 T cell receptor beta chains below come from one sample, sequenced in a study of OX40 agonist ivuxolimab in advanced cancers. Libraries were constructed by the immunoSEQ multiplex PCR assay. The clones in this table, taken by TCRdb from immuneACCESS, are in-frame only. Not every clone is retained; where verified, under half of the shortfall comes from an unresolved V gene, and the cause of the rest is unknown. The sample table lists about 24,000 clones, approximately 89% of them with a count of one. The ten largest clones represent approximately 16% of the sample. Sequences were derived from CD4+ or CD8+ T cells sorted from blood, sampled in a trial of the OX40 agonist ivuxolimab. The receptors stem from an adult with an advanced solid tumor such as melanoma, head and neck, liver or kidney cancer.

This chain joins TRBV6-4 and TRBJ2-5, with D possibly TRBD1 on 5 matching bases. Germline CDR1 and CDR2: MRHNA and SNTAGT. This CDR3 contains 14 residues. Trimming shortened V by 8 bases and J by 1 base, and 14 bases separated the two germline ends. In DNA form, the CDR3 reads TGTGCCAGCCCTAGGGGCCGGACCCAAGAGACCCAGTACTTC. It encodes CASPRGRTQETQYF.

This clone was detected only once. This sequence joins TRBV5-6 and TRBJ2-3; 10 bases match TRBD1. The CDR3 loop spans 15 amino acids. Trimming took 4 bases from V and 4 from J; bases not matched to a gene: 6. The germline V gene encodes CDR1 SGHDT and CDR2 YYEEEE. Here the CDR3 DNA reads TGTGCCAGCAGCGGGGGACAGGGGAGGTCAGATACGCAGTATTTT. Its protein is CASSGGQGRSDTQYF.

This chain uses TRBV10-2 with TRBJ2-7; TRBD2 agrees at 8 bases. The trim removed 8 bases at V and 5 bases at J, leaving 14 bases unmatched. The length of the CDR3 is 15 residues. Germline V CDR1 and CDR2: WSHSY, SAAADI. This CDR3 is CASHIAGGGRNEQYF. For the CDR3, the DNA is TGCGCCAGCCATATTGCGGGAGGAGGAAGGAACGAGCAGTACTTC.

This sequence joins TRBV15 and TRBJ1-5; 10 bases are a match to TRBD1. Germline CDR1 LNHNV, CDR2 YYDKDF (reference sequence). Trimming took 1 base from V and 7 from J; bases not matched to a gene: 10. The CDR3 spans 17 residues. CDR3 loop: CATSRGRGQGWGQPQHF. The DNA for the CDR3 is TGTGCCACCAGCAGAGGTAGGGGACAGGGGTGGGGACAGCCCCAGCATTTT.

This rearrangement joins TRBV7-9 to TRBJ2-1, with TRBD2 as a possible D gene (5 bases). Germline loops: CDR1 SEHNR, CDR2 FQNEAQ (reference sequence). The CDR3 extends over 15 amino acids. Trimming pared 2 bases from V and 6 bases from J, leaving 14 bases between. The DNA of the CDR3 is TGTGCCAGCAGCTTACCCCAAAACGGGATCAATGAGCAGTTCTTC. Amino acid sequence: CASSLPQNGINEQFF.

This clone was seen once. V usage is TRBV6-5 and J usage is TRBJ2-3; D is unclear. Germline loops: CDR1 MNHEY, CDR2 SVGAGI. This CDR3 spans 11 amino acids. V lost 2 bases, J lost 6 bases, and 3 bases lay in between. The DNA of the CDR3 is TGTGCCAGCAGTTACAGGGATACGCAGTATTTT. Encoded protein: CASSYRDTQYF.

The chain couples TRBV7-2 to TRBJ2-7; the D is unclear. Germline assignment: CDR1 SGHTA and CDR2 FQGNSA. The CDR3 is 13 amino acids. The V end lost 3 bases, the J end lost 6 bases, and 12 bases lay between the germline ends. The CDR3 DNA reads TGTGCCAGCAGCTTTTACGGCAATGCCGAGCAGTACTTC. Its protein product is CASSFYGNAEQYF. The complete variable domain, with remaining parts taken from reference TRBV7-2 and TRBJ2-7, reads GAGVSQSPSNKVTEKGKDVELRCDPISGHTALYWYRQSLGQGLEFLIYFQGNSAPDKSGLPSDRFSAERTGGSVSTLTIQRTQQEDSAVYLCASSFYGNAEQYFGPGTRLTVT.

The CDR3 loop reads CASSPQRGASTNEKLFF. In DNA, the CDR3 is TGTGCCAGCTCACCACAAAGGGGGGCCTCAACTAATGAAAAACTGTTTTTT. The rearrangement uses TRBV18 and TRBJ1-4; D may be TRBD1 (6 bases). CDR3 length equals 17 residues. The V end lost 1 base, the J end lost 0 bases, and 12 bases lay between the germline ends. Germline V gene lookup returns CDR1 KGHSH and CDR2 LQKENI.

The chain carries TRBV5-5 and TRBJ2-7; D is undetermined. The CDR3 extends over 13 amino acids. V gave up 4 bases and J gave up 1 base, with 9 bases separating them. Germline V CDR1 and CDR2: SGHKS, YYEKEE (reference sequence). The CDR3 bases are TGTGCCAGCAGCAAGACTGATTCCTACGAGCAGTACTTC. It specifies CASSKTDSYEQYF.

CDR3: CSGTGPSPYEQYF. The CDR3 bases are TGCAGCGGGACCGGACCCTCCCCCTACGAGCAGTACTTC. The chain uses TRBV29-1 and TRBJ2-7; D is undetermined. The CDR3 contains 13 residues. The V and J ends lost 7 bases and 2 bases respectively, with 15 bases between them. Germline V gives CDR1 SQVTM, CDR2 ANQGSEA.

V usage is TRBV30 and J usage is TRBJ2-3; D remains unclear. V lost 2 bases to trimming and J lost 0 bases, with 3 bases between them. Per germline, CDR1 GTSNPN and CDR2 SVGIG (reference sequence). The CDR3 sequence is 12 residues long. Written as DNA, the CDR3 is TGTGCCTGGAGTCAGAGCACAGATACGCAGTATTTT. Its protein product is CAWSQSTDTQYF.

The gene calls are TRBV6-6 and TRBJ1-5; the match to TRBD1 covers 9 bases. The CDR3 is made up of 16 amino acids. From germline, CDR1 is MNHNY and CDR2 SVGAGI (reference sequence). The V gene end was trimmed by 6 bases and the J gene end by 6 bases; junction bases not matched to a gene: 12. CDR3 DNA sequence: TGTGCCAGCAGGATTCCGGGACAGGGTGGAGGTCAGCCCCAGCATTTT. Translation gives CASRIPGQGGGQPQHF.

The gene calls are TRBV5-1 and TRBJ2-3; 7 bases are shared with TRBD1. The germline CDR1 and CDR2 sequences are SGHRS and YFSETQ. V was pared by 0 bases and J by 0 bases, with 4 bases of the junction left unmatched. CDR3 length: 16 residues. In DNA, the CDR3 is TGCGCCAGCAGCTTGGGTAGGGGGCGGAGCACAGATACGCAGTATTTT. Amino acids: CASSLGRGRSTDTQYF.

V and J are TRBV29-1 and TRBJ2-3; TRBD2 matches 10 bases. Germline CDR1 and CDR2: SQVTM and ANQGSEA. V gave up 3 bases and J gave up 2 bases; unmatched junction bases: 8. The CDR3 extends over 16 amino acids. The CDR3 protein is CSVDSLAGGHTDTQYF. The CDR3 DNA is TGCAGCGTTGATTCCTTAGCGGGGGGACACACAGATACGCAGTATTTT.

The genes are TRBV10-1 and TRBJ1-4, with D possibly being TRBD1 (6 bases). Germline lookup yields CDR1 WNHNN and CDR2 SYGVQD (reference sequence). The CDR3 has 13 amino acids. The V end was cut by 7 bases, the J end by 5 bases, with 11 bases between. The CDR3 protein is CASIQTGNEKLFF. The DNA for the CDR3 is TGCGCCAGCATTCAGACAGGAAATGAAAAACTGTTTTTT.

This clone was found once. V is TRBV5-1 and J is TRBJ2-7; 8 bases fit TRBD1. CDR3 length equals 14 residues. The trim removed 1 base at V and 3 bases at J, leaving 3 bases unmatched. In germline, CDR1 is SGHRS, CDR2 YFSETQ. As DNA, the CDR3 is TGCGCCAGCAGCTTGACGGACAGGGTCTACGAGCAGTACTTC. Protein: CASSLTDRVYEQYF.

Note on this clone: The junction departs from germline at one end; a sequencing error may be responsible. The chain joins TRBV19 to TRBJ2-3; the D gene is possibly TRBD1 (6 bases). Germline assignment: CDR1 LNHDA and CDR2 SQIVND (reference sequence). The CDR3 runs 11 residues. The CDR3 protein is CASSNAWSRGF. Written as DNA, the CDR3 is TGTGCCAGTAGTAATGCGTGGAGCAGGGGTTTT. Complete variable domain (other parts from reference TRBV19 and TRBJ2-3): DGGITQSPKYLFRKEGQNVTLSCEQNLNHDAMYWYRQDPGQGLRLIYYSQIVNDFQKGDIAEGYSVSREKKESFPLTVTSAQKNPTAFYLCASSNAWSRGFGPGTRLTVL.

The chain's CDR3 is CASSLFRLAGSNEQFF. The CDR3 region has the DNA TGTGCCAGCAGTTTATTTAGACTAGCGGGGAGCAATGAGCAGTTCTTC. The rearrangement joins TRBV27 to TRBJ2-1; 11 bases line up with TRBD2. Germline V gives CDR1 MNHEY, CDR2 SMNVEV (reference sequence). The ends lost 1 base at V and 6 bases at J; junction bases unmatched: 5. The length of the CDR3 is 16 residues.

This clone was seen more than once but under ten times. V gene TRBV9 combines with J gene TRBJ2-3, with 7 bases aligning to TRBD1. Germline V gene data show CDR1 as SGDLS and CDR2 as YYNGEE. V shed 5 bases and J 3 bases; nucleotides not matched to a gene: 3. The CDR3 sequence is 13 residues long. CDR3 amino acids: CASSQGVTDTQYF. The CDR3 nucleotides read TGTGCCAGCAGTCAGGGGGTTACAGATACGCAGTATTTT.

The J gene is TRBJ2-1, the V gene TRBV25-1; D not certain. The CDR3 spans 14 residues. Germline V gene lookup returns CDR1 MGHDK and CDR2 SYGVNS. V was trimmed by 4 bases and J by 6 bases, leaving 13 bases between them. CDR3 DNA sequence: TGTGCCAGCAGTGGGATAAACTCACTCAATGAGCAGTTCTTC. This translates into CASSGINSLNEQFF.